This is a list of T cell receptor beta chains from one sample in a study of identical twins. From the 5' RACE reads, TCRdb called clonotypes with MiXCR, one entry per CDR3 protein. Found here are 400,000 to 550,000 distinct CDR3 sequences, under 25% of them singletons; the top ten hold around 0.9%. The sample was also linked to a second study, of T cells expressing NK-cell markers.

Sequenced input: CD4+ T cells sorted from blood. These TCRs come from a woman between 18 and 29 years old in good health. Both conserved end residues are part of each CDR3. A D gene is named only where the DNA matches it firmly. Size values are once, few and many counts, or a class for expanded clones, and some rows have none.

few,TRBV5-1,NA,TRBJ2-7,CASSTDHRYEQYF,TGCGCCAGCAGCACAGACCACAGGTACGAGCAGTACTTC
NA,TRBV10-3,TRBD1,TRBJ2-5,CAIREGGAETQYF,TGTGCCATCAGAGAAGGGGGCGCAGAGACCCAGTACTTC
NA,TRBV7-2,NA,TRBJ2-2,CASSLAQYTGELFF,TGTGCCAGCAGCTTAGCGCAGTACACCGGGGAGCTGTTTTTT
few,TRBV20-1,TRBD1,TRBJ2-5,CSAAPLQGSKETQYF,TGCAGTGCTGCTCCGTTACAGGGGTCTAAAGAGACCCAGTACTTC
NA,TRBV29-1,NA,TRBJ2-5,CRVAYQETQYF,TGCCGCGTTGCTTACCAAGAGACCCAGTACTTC
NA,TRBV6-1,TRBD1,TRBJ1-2,CASSEGQGARLHYTF,TGTGCCAGCAGTGAAGGACAGGGCGCCCGGTTACACTACACCTTC
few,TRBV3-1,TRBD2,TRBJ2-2,CASSQGLAAGELFF,TGTGCCAGCAGCCAAGGACTAGCTGCCGGGGAGCTGTTTTTT
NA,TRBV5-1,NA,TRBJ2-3,CASSLARSPSTDTQYF,TGCGCCAGCAGCTTGGCCCGGAGCCCTAGCACAGATACGCAGTATTTT
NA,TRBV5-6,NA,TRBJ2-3,CASSPIKLDADTQYF,TGTGCCAGCAGCCCTATCAAGTTAGACGCAGATACGCAGTATTTT
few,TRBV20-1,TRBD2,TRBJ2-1,CSAREPSGRAFF,TGCAGTGCTAGAGAGCCTAGCGGGAGGGCGTTCTTC
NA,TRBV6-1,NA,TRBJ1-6,CASSELDASTLHF,TGTGCCAGCAGTGAACTTGACGCCAGCACCCTCCACTTT
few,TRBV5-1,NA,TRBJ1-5,CASSLDNFNQPQHF,TGCGCCAGCAGCTTGGACAATTTCAATCAGCCCCAGCATTTT
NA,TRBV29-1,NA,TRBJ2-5,CSVEDNPETQYF,TGCAGCGTTGAAGATAACCCGGAGACCCAGTACTTC
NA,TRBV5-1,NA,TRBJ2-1,CASSLDSLSYNEQFF,TGCGCCAGCAGCTTGGACAGTCTCTCCTACAATGAGCAGTTCTTC
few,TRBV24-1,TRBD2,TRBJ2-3,CATSDGSSGLAASTDTQYF,TGTGCCACCAGTGATGGATCGAGCGGGCTAGCGGCTAGCACAGATACGCAGTATTTT
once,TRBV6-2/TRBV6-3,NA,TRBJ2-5,CASKPKGKETQYF,TGTGCCAGCAAGCCGAAGGGGAAAGAGACCCAGTACTTC
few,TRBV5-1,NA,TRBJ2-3,CASSLAGQRTDTQYF,TGCGCCAGCAGCTTGGCCGGACAGAGAACAGATACGCAGTATTTT
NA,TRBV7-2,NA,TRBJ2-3,CAIDSSSTDTQYF,TGTGCCATCGACAGTTCAAGCACAGATACGCAGTATTTT
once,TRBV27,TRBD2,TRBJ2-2,CASGISGRAPGELFF,TGTGCCAGCGGTATTAGCGGGAGGGCCCCCGGGGAGCTGTTTTTT
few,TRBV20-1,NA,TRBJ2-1,CSAAGTRGNEQFF,TGCAGTGCTGCTGGAACGCGGGGTAATGAGCAGTTCTTC
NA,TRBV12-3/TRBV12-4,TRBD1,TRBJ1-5,CASRATGDNQPQHF,TGTGCCAGCAGAGCTACAGGGGACAATCAGCCCCAGCATTTT
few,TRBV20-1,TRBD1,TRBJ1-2,CSARGLLQGAHGYTF,TGCAGTGCTAGAGGTCTCCTACAGGGGGCCCATGGCTACACCTTC
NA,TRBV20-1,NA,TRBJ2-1,CSARGGGWNEQFF,TGCAGTGCTAGAGGAGGGGGGTGGAATGAGCAGTTCTTC
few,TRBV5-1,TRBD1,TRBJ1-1,CASWTGNTEAFF,TGCGCCAGTTGGACAGGGAACACTGAAGCTTTCTTT
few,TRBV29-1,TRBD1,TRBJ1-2,CSVGWGTGGSGYTF,TGCAGCGTTGGGTGGGGGACAGGGGGCTCTGGCTACACCTTC
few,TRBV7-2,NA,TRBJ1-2,CASSFSGNLNYGYTF,TGTGCCAGCAGCTTCTCTGGGAACCTTAACTATGGCTACACCTTC
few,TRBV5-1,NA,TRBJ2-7,CASSLVGVPEQYF,TGCGCCAGCAGCTTGGTCGGGGTGCCCGAGCAGTACTTC
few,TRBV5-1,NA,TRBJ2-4,CASSLAIGLAKNIQYF,TGCGCCAGCAGCTTGGCGATAGGATTAGCCAAAAACATTCAGTACTTC
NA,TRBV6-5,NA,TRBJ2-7,CASSYSFGSYEQYF,TGTGCCAGCAGTTACTCGTTTGGCTCCTACGAGCAGTACTTC
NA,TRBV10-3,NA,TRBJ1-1,CAISESGQASTEAFF,TGTGCCATCAGTGAGTCCGGGCAAGCCTCCACTGAAGCTTTCTTT
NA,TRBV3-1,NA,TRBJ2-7,CASSQLDSSYEQYF,TGTGCCAGCAGCCAATTGGACAGCTCCTACGAGCAGTACTTC
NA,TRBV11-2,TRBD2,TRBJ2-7,CASSPTSGSIEQYF,TGTGCCAGCAGCCCGACTAGCGGGAGTATCGAGCAGTACTTC
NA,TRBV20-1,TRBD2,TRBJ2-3,CSARVLGLAGAIDTQYF,TGCAGTGCTAGAGTACTCGGGCTAGCGGGAGCGATAGATACGCAGTATTTT